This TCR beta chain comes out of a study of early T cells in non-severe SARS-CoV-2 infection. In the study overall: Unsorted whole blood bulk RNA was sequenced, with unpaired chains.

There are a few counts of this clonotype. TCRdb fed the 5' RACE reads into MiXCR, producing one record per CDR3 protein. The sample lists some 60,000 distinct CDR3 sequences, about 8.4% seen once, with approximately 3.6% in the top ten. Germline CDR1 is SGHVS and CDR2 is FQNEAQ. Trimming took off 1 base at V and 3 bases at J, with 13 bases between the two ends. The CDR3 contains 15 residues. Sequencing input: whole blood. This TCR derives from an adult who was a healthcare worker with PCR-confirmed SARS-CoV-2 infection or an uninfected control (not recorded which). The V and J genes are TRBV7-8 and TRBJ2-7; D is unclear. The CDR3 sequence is CASSLEMRANYEQYF. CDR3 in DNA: TGTGCCAGCAGCTTAGAGATGAGAGCTAACTACGAGCAGTACTTC.